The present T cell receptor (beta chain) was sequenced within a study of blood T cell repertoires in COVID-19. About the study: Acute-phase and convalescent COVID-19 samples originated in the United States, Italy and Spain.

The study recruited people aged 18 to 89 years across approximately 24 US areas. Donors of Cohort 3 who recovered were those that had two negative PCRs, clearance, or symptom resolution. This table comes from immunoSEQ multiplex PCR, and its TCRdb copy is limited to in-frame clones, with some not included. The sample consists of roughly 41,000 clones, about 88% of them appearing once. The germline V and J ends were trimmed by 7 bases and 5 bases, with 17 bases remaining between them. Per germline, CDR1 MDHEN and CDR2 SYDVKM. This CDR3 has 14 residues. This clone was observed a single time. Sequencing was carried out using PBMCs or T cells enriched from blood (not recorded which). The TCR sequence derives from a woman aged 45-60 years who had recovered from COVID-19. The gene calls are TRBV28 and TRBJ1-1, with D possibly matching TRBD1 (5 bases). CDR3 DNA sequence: TGTGCCAGCATCCCTGGGGGGGATTGGACTGAAGCTTTCTTT. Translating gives CASIPGGDWTEAFF.